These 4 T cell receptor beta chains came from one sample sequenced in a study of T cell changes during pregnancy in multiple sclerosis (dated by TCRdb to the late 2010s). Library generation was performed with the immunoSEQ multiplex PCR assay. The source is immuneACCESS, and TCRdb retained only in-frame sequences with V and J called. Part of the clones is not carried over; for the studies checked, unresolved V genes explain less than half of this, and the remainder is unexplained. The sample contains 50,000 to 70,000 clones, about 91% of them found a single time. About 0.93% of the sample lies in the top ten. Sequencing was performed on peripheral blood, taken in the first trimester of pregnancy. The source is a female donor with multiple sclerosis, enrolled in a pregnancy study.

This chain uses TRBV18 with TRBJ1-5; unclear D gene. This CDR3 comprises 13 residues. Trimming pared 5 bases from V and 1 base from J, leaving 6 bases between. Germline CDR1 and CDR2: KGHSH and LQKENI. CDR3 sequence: CASSGQSNQPQHF. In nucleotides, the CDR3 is TGTGCCAGCTCAGGGCAGAGCAATCAGCCCCAGCATTTT.

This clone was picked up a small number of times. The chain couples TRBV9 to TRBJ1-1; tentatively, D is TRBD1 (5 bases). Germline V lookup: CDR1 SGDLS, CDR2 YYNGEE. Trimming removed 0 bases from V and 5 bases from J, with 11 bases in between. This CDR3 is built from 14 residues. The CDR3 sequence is CASSVDVGGTEAFF. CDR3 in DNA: TGTGCCAGCAGCGTAGATGTGGGGGGAACTGAAGCTTTCTTT.

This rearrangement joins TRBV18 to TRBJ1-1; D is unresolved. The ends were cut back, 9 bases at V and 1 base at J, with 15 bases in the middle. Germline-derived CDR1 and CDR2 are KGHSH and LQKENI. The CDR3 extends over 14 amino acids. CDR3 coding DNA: TGTGCCAGTGATAGCTCGATGAGGAACACTGAAGCTTTCTTT. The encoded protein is CASDSSMRNTEAFF. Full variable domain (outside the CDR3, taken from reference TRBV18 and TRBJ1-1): NAGVMQNPRHLVRRRGQEARLRCSPMKGHSHVYWYRQLPEEGLKFMVYLQKENIIDESGMPKERFSAEFPKEGPSILRIQQVVRGDSAAYFCASDSSMRNTEAFFGQGTRLTVV.

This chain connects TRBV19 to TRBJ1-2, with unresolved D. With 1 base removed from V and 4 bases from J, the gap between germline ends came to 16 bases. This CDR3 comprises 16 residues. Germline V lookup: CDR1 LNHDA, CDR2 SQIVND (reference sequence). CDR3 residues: CASSIVVETVGYGYTF. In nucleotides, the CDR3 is TGTGCCAGTAGTATAGTGGTGGAGACCGTCGGCTATGGCTACACCTTC. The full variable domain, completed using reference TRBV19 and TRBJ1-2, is DGGITQSPKYLFRKEGQNVTLSCEQNLNHDAMYWYRQDPGQGLRLIYYSQIVNDFQKGDIAEGYSVSREKKESFPLTVTSAQKNPTAFYLCASSIVVETVGYGYTFGSGTRLTVV.